The entry below gives a single T cell receptor (beta chain) sequence along with its context. Its target is not known. This specimen belongs to a study of cytomegalovirus exposure and HLA in healthy donors. Study-level background: Early on, a data release was issued that held 65 million to 100 million unique TCRs from HLA-typed donors.

The PCR employed 60 Vbeta primers together with 13 Jbeta primers. TCRdb keeps only in-frame clones here, not all; method: immunoSEQ multiplex PCR. The table shows about 160,000 clones, with 65% to 90% occurring only once. V lost 3 bases and J lost 7; bases outside the gene matches: 11. From germline, CDR1 is MNHNS and CDR2 SASEGT. This CDR3 is 17 amino acids long. Study results and caveats: Among TCR beta chains, those listed as cytomegalovirus-associated numbered approximately 150. The majority of CMV-associated TCR beta chains were reported as apparently HLA-restricted in a later analysis.

Source material: PBMCs. The sequence was collected from a man over 45 in good health and CMV-seropositive. The chain has TRBV6-1 and TRBJ2-3, with TRBD2 matching over 12 bases. This chain's CDR3 is CASSESGLAGIQNTQYF. The CDR3 bases are TGTGCCAGCAGTGAGAGCGGACTAGCGGGGATTCAGAATACGCAGTATTTT.